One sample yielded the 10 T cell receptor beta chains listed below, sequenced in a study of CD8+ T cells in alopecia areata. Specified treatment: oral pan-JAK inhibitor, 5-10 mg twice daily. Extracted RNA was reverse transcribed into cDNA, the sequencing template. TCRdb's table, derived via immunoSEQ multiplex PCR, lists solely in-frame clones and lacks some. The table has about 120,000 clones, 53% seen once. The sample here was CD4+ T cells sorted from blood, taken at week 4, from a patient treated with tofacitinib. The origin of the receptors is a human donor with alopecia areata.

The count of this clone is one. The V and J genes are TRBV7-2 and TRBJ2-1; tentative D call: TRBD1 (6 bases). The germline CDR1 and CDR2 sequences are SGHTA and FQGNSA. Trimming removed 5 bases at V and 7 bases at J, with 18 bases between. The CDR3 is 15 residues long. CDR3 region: CASSQPGTSRNEQFF. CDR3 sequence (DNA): TGTGCCAGCAGCCAGCCCGGGACAAGCAGGAATGAGCAGTTCTTC.

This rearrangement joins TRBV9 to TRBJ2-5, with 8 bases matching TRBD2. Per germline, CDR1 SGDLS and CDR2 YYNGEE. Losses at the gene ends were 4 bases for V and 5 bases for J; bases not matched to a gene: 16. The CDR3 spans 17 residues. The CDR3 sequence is CASSPGLAANTGETQYF. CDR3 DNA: TGTGCCAGCAGCCCCGGACTAGCAGCCAATACGGGGGAGACCCAGTACTTC. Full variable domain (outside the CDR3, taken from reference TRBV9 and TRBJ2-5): DSGVTQTPKHLITATGQRVTLRCSPRSGDLSVYWYQQSLDQGLQFLIQYYNGEERAKGNILERFSAQQFPDLHSELNLSSLELGDSALYFCASSPGLAANTGETQYFGPGTRLLVL.

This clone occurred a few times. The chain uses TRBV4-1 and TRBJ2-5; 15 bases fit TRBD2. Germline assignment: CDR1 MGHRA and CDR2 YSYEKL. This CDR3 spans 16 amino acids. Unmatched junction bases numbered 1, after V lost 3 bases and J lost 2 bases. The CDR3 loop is CASSHGTSGRQETQYF. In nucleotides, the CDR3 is TGCGCCAGCAGCCACGGGACTAGCGGGAGGCAAGAGACCCAGTACTTC.

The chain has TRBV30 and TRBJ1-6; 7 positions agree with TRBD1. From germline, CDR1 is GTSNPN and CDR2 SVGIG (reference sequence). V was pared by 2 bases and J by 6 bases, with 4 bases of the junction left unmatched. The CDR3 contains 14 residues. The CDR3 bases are TGTGCCTGGAGTTTCCAGGGGGGTAATTCACCCCTCCACTTT. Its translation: CAWSFQGGNSPLHF.

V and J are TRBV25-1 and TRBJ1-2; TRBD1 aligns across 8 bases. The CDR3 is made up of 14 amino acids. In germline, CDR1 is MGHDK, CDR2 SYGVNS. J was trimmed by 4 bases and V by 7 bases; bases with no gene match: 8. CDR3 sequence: CASIPTGTGYGYTF. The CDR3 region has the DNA TGTGCCAGCATCCCAACCGGGACAGGCTATGGCTACACCTTC.

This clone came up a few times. The CDR3 nucleotides read TGCGCCAGCAGACTTCTCGGGACAGACACTGAAGCTTTCTTT. Its protein product is CASRLLGTDTEAFF. The chain uses TRBV5-1 and TRBJ1-1, with 7 bases aligning to TRBD1. This CDR3 region has 14 residues. The V gene end was trimmed by 5 bases and the J gene end by 3 bases; junction bases not matched to a gene: 7. CDR1 and CDR2 from the germline V gene are SGHRS and YFSETQ.

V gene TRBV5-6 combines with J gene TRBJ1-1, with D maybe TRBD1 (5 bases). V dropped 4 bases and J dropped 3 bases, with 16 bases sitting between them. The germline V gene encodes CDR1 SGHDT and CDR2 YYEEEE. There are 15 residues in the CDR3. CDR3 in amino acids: CASSPLGAGYTEAFF. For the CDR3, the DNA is TGTGCCAGCAGCCCCCTCGGGGCCGGATACACTGAAGCTTTCTTT.

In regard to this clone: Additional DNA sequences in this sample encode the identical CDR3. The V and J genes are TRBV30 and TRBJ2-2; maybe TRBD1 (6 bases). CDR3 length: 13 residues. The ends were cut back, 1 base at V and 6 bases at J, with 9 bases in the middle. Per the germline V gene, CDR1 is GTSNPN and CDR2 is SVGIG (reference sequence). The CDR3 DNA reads TGTGCCTGGAGTGACAGGGCCCCCGGGGAGCTGTTTTTT. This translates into CAWSDRAPGELFF. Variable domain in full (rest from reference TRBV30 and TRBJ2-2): SQTIHQWPATLVQPVGSPLSLECTVEGTSNPNLYWYRQAAGRGLQLLFYSVGIGQISSEVPQNLSASRPQDRQFILSSKKLLLSDSGFYLCAWSDRAPGELFFGEGSRLTVL.

The CDR3 region has the DNA TGTGCCAGCAGCTTAGCAGGGGGCAATCAGCCCCAGCATTTT. It specifies CASSLAGGNQPQHF. The chain uses TRBV7-8 and TRBJ1-5, with D perhaps TRBD1 (5 bases). CDR3 length: 14 residues. Trimming took off 0 bases at V and 2 bases at J, with 5 bases between the two ends. The germline CDR1 and CDR2 sequences are SGHVS and FQNEAQ.

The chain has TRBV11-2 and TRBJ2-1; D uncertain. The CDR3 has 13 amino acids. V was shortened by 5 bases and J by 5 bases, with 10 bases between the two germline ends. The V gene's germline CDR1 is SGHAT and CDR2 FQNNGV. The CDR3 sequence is CASSADRDNEQFF. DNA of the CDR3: TGTGCCAGCAGCGCAGACCGAGACAATGAGCAGTTCTTC. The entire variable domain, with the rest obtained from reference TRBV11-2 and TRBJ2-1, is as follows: EAGVAQSPRYKIIEKRQSVAFWCNPISGHATLYWYQQILGQGPKLLIQFQNNGVVDDSQLPKDRFSAERLKGVDSTLKIQPAKLEDSAVYLCASSADRDNEQFFGPGTRLTVL.